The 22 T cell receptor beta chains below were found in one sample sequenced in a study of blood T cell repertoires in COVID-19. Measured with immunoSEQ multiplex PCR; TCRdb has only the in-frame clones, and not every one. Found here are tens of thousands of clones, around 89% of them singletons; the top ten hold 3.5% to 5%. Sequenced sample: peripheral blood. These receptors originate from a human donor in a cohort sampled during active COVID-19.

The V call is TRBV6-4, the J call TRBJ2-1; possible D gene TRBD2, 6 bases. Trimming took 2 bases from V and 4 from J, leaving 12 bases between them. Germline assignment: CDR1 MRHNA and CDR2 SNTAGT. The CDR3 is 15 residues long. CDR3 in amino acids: CASSDGAGKYNEQFF. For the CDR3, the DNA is TGTGCCAGCAGTGACGGGGCGGGAAAGTACAATGAGCAGTTCTTC.

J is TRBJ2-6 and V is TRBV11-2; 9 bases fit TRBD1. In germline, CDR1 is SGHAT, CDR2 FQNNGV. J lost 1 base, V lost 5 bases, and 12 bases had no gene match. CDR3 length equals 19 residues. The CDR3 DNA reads TGTGCCAGCAGCGCCCACAGGGGGCCCTCCTCTTCTGGGGCCAACGTCCTGACTTTC. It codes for CASSAHRGPSSSGANVLTF. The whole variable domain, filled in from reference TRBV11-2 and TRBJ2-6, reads EAGVAQSPRYKIIEKRQSVAFWCNPISGHATLYWYQQILGQGPKLLIQFQNNGVVDDSQLPKDRFSAERLKGVDSTLKIQPAKLEDSAVYLCASSAHRGPSSSGANVLTFGAGSRLTVL.

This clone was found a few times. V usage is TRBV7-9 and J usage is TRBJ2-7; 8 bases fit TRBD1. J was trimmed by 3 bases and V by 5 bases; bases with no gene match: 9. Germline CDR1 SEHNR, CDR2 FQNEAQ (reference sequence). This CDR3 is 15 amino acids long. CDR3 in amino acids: CASSRRDRPDYEQYF. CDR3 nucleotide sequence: TGTGCCAGCAGCAGAAGGGACAGGCCCGACTACGAGCAGTACTTC.

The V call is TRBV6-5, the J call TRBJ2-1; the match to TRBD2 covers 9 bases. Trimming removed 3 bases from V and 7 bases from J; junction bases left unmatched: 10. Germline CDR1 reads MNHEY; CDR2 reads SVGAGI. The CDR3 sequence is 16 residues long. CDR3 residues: CASSYIRLAAWNEQFF. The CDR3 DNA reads TGTGCCAGCAGTTATATCCGACTAGCGGCATGGAATGAGCAGTTCTTC.

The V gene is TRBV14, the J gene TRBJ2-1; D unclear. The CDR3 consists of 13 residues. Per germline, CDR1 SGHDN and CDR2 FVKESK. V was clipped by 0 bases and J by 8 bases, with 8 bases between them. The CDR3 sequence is CASSQDNVHEQFF. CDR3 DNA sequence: TGTGCCAGCAGCCAAGATAATGTCCATGAGCAGTTCTTC.

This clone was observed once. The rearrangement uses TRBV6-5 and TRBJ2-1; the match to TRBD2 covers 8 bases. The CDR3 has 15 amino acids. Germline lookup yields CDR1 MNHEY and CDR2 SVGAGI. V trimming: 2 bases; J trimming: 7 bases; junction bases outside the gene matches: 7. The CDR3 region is CASSYGISGVNEQFF. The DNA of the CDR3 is TGTGCCAGCAGTTACGGGATTAGCGGGGTTAATGAGCAGTTCTTC.

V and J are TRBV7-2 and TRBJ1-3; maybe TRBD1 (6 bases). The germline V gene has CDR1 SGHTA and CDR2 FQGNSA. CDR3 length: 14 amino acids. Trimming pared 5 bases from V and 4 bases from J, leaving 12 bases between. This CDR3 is CASSNHRVGNTIYF. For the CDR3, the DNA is TGTGCCAGCAGCAACCACAGGGTAGGAAACACCATATATTTT.

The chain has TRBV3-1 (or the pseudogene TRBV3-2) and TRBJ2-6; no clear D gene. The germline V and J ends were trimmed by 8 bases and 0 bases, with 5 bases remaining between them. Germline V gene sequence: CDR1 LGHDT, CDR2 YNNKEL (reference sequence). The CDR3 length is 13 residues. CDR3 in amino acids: CASSDSGANVLTF. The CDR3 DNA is TGTGCCAGCTCAGACTCTGGGGCCAACGTCCTGACTTTC.

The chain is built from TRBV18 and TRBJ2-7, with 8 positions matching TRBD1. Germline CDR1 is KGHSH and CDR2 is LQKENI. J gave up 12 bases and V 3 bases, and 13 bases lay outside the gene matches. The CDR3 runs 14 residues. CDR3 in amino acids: CASSPGTGPRGSYF. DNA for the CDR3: TGTGCCAGCTCACCCGGGACAGGTCCTCGCGGGTCGTACTTC.

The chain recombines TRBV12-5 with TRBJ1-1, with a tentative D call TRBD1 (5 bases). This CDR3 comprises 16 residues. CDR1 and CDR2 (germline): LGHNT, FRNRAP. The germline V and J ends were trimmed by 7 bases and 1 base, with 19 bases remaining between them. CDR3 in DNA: TGTGCTAGTGCCCAGAGGGGAGGCAGACCGAACACTGAAGCTTTCTTT. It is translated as CASAQRGGRPNTEAFF.

CDR3 DNA: TGTGCCAGCAGTGAACAAGGGGGATTCTTCTACGAGCAGTACTTC. This translates into CASSEQGGFFYEQYF. The chain employs TRBV2 and TRBJ2-7; a weak D match, TRBD1 (6 bases). Trimming pared 2 bases from V and 3 bases from J, leaving 14 bases between. CDR1 is SNHLY, CDR2 FYNNEI, per germline. CDR3 size: 15 residues.

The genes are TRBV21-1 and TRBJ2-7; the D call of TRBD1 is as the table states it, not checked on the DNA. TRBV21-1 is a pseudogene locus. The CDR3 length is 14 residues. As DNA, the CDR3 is TGTGCCAGAACAAACAGGGGGCAAAGGTACGAGCAGTACTTC. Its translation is CARTNRGQRYEQYF.

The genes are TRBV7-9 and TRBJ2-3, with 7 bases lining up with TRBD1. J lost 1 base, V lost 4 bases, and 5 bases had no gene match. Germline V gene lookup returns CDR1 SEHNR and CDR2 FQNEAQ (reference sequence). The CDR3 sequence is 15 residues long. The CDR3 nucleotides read TGTGCCAGCAGCTACACAGGGGCAGGCACAGATACGCAGTATTTT. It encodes CASSYTGAGTDTQYF.

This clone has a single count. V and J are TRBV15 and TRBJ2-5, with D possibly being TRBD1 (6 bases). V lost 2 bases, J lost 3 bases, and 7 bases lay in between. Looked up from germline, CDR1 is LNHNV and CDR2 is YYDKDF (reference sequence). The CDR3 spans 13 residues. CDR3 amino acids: CATSRNREETQYF. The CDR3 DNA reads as TGTGCCACCAGCAGAAACAGGGAAGAGACCCAGTACTTC.

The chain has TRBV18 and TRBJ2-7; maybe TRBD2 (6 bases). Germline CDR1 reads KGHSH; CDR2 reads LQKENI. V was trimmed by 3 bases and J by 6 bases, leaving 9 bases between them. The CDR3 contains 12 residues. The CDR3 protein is CASSPRRGEQYF. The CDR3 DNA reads TGTGCCAGCTCACCCAGGAGGGGCGAGCAGTACTTC.

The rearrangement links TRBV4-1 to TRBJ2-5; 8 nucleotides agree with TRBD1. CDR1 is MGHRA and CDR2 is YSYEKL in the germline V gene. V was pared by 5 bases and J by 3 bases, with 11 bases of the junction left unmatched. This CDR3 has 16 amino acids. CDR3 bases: TGCGCCAGCAGCAATAAGGGACAGGCTCGGGAAGAGACCCAGTACTTC. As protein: CASSNKGQAREETQYF.

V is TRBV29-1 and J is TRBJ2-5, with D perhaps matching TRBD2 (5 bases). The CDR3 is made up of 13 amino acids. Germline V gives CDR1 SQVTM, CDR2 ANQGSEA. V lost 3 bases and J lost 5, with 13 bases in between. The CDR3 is CSVDREWLETQYF. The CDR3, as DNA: TGCAGCGTTGATAGGGAGTGGTTGGAGACCCAGTACTTC.

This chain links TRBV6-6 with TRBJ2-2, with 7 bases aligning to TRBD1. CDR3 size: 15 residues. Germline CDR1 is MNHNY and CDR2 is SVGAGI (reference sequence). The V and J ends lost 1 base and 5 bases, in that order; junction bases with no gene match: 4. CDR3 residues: CASSYLAGGTGELFF. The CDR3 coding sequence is TGTGCCAGCAGTTACTTAGCAGGGGGTACCGGGGAGCTGTTTTTT.

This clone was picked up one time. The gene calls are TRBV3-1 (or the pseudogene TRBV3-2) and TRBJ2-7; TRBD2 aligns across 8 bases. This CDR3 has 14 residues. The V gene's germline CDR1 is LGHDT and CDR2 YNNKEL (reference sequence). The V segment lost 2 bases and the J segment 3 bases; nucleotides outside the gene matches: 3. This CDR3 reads CASSQSTSGYEQYF. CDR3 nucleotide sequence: TGTGCCAGCAGCCAATCAACTAGCGGCTACGAGCAGTACTTC.

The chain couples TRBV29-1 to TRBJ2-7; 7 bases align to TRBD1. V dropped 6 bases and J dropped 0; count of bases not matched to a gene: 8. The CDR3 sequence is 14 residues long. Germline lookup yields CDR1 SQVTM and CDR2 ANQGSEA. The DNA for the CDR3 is TGCAGCGTCGGTACAGGGGCGGTCTCCTACGAGCAGTACTTC. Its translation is CSVGTGAVSYEQYF.

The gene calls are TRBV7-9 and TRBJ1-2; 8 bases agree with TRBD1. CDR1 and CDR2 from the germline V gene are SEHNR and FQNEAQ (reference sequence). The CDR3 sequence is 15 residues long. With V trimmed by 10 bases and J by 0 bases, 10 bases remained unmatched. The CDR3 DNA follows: TGTGCCACTCGGGGGGACAGGACATCTAACTATGGCTACACCTTC. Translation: CATRGDRTSNYGYTF.

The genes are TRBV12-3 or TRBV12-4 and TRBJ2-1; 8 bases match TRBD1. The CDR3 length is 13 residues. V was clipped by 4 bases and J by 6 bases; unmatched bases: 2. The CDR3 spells CASSWTGPNEQFF. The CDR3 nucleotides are TGTGCCAGCAGTTGGACAGGGCCCAATGAGCAGTTCTTC.